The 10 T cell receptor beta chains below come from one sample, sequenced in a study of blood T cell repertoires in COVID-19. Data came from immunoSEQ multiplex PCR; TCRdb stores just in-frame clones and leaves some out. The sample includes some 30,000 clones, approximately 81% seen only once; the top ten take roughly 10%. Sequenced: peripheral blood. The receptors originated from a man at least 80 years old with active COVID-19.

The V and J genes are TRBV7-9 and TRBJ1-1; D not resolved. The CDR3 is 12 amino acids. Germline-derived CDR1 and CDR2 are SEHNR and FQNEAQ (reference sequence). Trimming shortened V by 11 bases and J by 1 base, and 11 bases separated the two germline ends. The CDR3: CAVAGWNTEAFF. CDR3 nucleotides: TGTGCCGTCGCAGGCTGGAACACTGAAGCTTTCTTT. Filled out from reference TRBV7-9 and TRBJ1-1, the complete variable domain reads DTGVSQNPRHKITKRGQNVTFRCDPISEHNRLYWYRQTLGQGPEFLTYFQNEAQLEKSRLLSDRFSAERPKGSFSTLEIQRTEQGDSAMYLCAVAGWNTEAFFGQGTRLTVV.

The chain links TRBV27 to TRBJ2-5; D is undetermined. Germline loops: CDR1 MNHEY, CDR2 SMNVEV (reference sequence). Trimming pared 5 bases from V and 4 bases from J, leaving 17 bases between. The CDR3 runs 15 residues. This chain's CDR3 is CASSRSSVNGETQYF. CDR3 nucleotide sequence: TGTGCCAGCAGTCGGTCTTCGGTCAACGGAGAGACCCAGTACTTC.

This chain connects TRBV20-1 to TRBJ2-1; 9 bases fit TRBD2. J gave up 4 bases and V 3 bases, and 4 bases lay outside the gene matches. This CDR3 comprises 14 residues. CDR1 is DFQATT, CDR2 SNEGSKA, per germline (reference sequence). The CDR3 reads CSASGGGAYNEQFF. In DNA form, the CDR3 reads TGCAGTGCTAGTGGCGGGGGGGCTTACAATGAGCAGTTCTTC.

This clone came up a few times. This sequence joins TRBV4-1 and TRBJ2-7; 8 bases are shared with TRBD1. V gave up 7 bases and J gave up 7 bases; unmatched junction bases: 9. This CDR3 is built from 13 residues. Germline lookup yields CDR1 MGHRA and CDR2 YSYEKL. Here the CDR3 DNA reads TGCGCCAGCACCAAGGACAGGGATGGTGAGCAGTACTTC. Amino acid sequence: CASTKDRDGEQYF.

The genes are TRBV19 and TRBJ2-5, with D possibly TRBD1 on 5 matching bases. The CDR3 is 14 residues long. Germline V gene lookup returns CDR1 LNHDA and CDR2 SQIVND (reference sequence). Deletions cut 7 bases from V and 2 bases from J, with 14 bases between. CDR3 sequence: CASMRWAGQETQYF. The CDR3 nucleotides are TGTGCCAGTATGAGGTGGGCAGGGCAAGAGACCCAGTACTTC.

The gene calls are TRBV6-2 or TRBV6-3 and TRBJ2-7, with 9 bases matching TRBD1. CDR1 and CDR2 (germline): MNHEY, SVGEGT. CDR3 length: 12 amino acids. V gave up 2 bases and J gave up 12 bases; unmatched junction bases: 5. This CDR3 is CASSYGTGFRYF. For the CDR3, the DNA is TGTGCCAGCAGTTACGGGACAGGGTTCCGGTACTTC.

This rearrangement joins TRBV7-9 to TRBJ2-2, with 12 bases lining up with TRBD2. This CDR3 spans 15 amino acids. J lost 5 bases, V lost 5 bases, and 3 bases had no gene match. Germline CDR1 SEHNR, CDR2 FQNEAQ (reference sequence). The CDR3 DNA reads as TGTGCCAGCAGCGTCGGGACTAGCGGGACCGGGGAGCTGTTTTTT. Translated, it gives CASSVGTSGTGELFF.

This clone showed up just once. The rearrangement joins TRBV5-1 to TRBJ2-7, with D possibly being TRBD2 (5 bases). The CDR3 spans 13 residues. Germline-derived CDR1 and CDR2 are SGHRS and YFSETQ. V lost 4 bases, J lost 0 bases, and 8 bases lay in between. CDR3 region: CASSPGVSYEQYF. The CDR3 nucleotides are TGCGCCAGCAGCCCCGGGGTCTCCTACGAGCAGTACTTC.

CDR3: CASSGAAKNIQYF. CDR3 coding DNA: TGTGCCAGCTCTGGGGCAGCCAAAAACATTCAGTACTTC. This chain joins TRBV18 and TRBJ2-4; the D gene is possibly TRBD1 (5 bases). Germline CDR1 reads KGHSH; CDR2 reads LQKENI. The length of the CDR3 is 13 residues. V was shortened by 6 bases and J by 0 bases, with 6 bases between the two germline ends.

For the CDR3, the DNA is TGTGCCAGCATCTCGGAGGGTGGCGAGCAGTACTTC. This codes for CASISEGGEQYF. V usage is TRBV6-6 and J usage is TRBJ2-7; D is possibly TRBD2 (6 bases). Looked up from germline, CDR1 is MNHNY and CDR2 is SVGAGI (reference sequence). Trimming stripped 7 bases from V and 6 bases from J, with 13 bases between. This CDR3 contains 12 residues.